The present T cell receptor beta chain was sequenced within a study of blood T cell repertoires in COVID-19. Study context: Nucleic acid was either cDNA or gDNA, and it came from T cells, B-cell-depleted T cells, or PBMCs.

The protocol was immunoSEQ multiplex PCR, while the TCRdb copy is restricted to in-frame clones and leaves out a portion. This sample has more than 95,000 clones, with roughly 90% found just once. The Seattle patients, enrolled during active infection, were followed longitudinally. This clone occurred once. The junction does not match germline at one end; this may be a read error. CDR3 length equals 13 residues. Germline loops: CDR1 MNHEY, CDR2 SVGAGI. The rearrangement uses TRBV6-5 and TRBJ1-1, with 10 bases that match TRBD1. Sequencing was carried out using peripheral blood. The TCR comes from a man aged 50 or older with COVID-19, enrolled during active disease. The CDR3 sequence is CASNLRDRGLLGF. The CDR3 DNA reads as TGTGCCTCAAACTTACGAGACAGGGGGCTCCTGGGGTTT.